Shown below are 7 T cell receptor beta chains from a single sample sequenced in a study of control samples from healthy donors and cancer patients. TCRdb's copy holds only in-frame clones and misses some; the assay was immunoSEQ multiplex PCR. The sample consists of around 28,000 clones, roughly 93% of them appearing once. Source material: PBMCs. These receptors originate from a man in his fifties with lung cancer.

The gene calls are TRBV5-1 and TRBJ2-7; 10 bases agree with TRBD1. This CDR3 spans 14 amino acids. The V and J ends lost 6 bases and 3 bases, in that order; junction bases with no gene match: 6. Germline assignment: CDR1 SGHRS and CDR2 YFSETQ. As DNA, the CDR3 is TGCGCCAGCACCTCGGGACAGGGGAGCTACGAGCAGTACTTC. It translates to CASTSGQGSYEQYF.

This clone was found a few times. The rearrangement joins TRBV19 to TRBJ2-7; TRBD1 or TRBD2 may be the D gene (5 bases each). With 3 bases removed from V and 5 bases from J, the gap between germline ends came to 14 bases. Germline V gene data show CDR1 as LNHDA and CDR2 as SQIVND (reference sequence). This CDR3 has 14 residues. The CDR3 loop is CASSIFAGTHEQYF. The CDR3 coding sequence is TGTGCCAGTAGTATTTTCGCAGGGACCCACGAGCAGTACTTC.

This chain uses TRBV28 with TRBJ2-5; D is uncertain. Germline V lookup: CDR1 MDHEN, CDR2 SYDVKM. Trimming cost V 7 bases and J 2 bases, with 11 bases left between them. The CDR3 runs 13 residues. CDR3 region: CASTKTLQETQYF. The DNA of the CDR3 is TGTGCCAGCACTAAGACATTACAAGAGACCCAGTACTTC. Using reference TRBV28 and TRBJ2-5 for the parts outside the CDR3, the full variable domain is DVKVTQSSRYLVKRTGEKVFLECVQDMDHENMFWYRQDPGLGLRLIYFSYDVKMKEKGDIPEGYSVSREKKERFSLILESASTNQTSMYLCASTKTLQETQYFGPGTRLLVL.

The V call is TRBV19, the J call TRBJ2-7; tentative D call: TRBD1 (6 bases). The CDR3 contains 13 residues. The germline V gene encodes CDR1 LNHDA and CDR2 SQIVND (reference sequence). Deletions cut 6 bases from V and 0 bases from J, with 9 bases between. Here the CDR3 DNA reads TGTGCCAGTAGCCGGACAGCCTCCTACGAGCAGTACTTC. Amino acids: CASSRTASYEQYF.

The chain has TRBV6-1 and TRBJ1-2, with 8 bases matching TRBD1. CDR1 and CDR2 from the germline V gene are MNHNS and SASEGT. The V and J ends lost 3 bases and 2 bases, in that order; junction bases with no gene match: 8. The CDR3 totals 16 residues. The CDR3: CASSDRGTGLNYGYTF. DNA for the CDR3: TGTGCCAGCAGTGACCGTGGGACAGGACTGAACTATGGCTACACCTTC.

The chain links TRBV7-2 to TRBJ1-4; D remains ambiguous. Germline V lookup: CDR1 SGHTA, CDR2 FQGNSA. The V end was cut by 0 bases, the J end by 4 bases, with 9 bases between. CDR3 length: 15 amino acids. This CDR3 is CASSLAGGSNEKLFF. CDR3 nucleotide sequence: TGTGCCAGCAGCTTAGCTGGTGGCAGTAATGAAAAACTGTTTTTT.

V gene TRBV3-1 (or the pseudogene TRBV3-2) combines with J gene TRBJ1-2, with D uncertain. The V end lost 1 base, the J end lost 2 bases, and 11 bases lay between the germline ends. Germline CDR1 and CDR2: LGHDT and YNNKEL (reference sequence). The CDR3 contains 15 residues. CDR3 residues: CASSQVRGGNYGYTF. The CDR3 DNA follows: TGTGCCAGCAGCCAAGTGCGGGGAGGAAACTATGGCTACACCTTC.